This T cell receptor beta chain was captured in a study of identical twins. Healthy Caucasians alone served as donors. Study-level results: Twins showed weaker excess sharing in their beta out-of-frame sequences. Out-of-frame alpha sequences shared between twins exhibited an excess of low generation probability.

A single record per CDR3 protein comes from TCRdb applying MiXCR to the 5' RACE reads. The table records a few hundred thousand distinct CDR3 sequences, 7% to 9.5% of them present only once. The CDR3 has 14 residues. The germline V and J ends were trimmed by 6 bases and 8 bases, with 16 bases remaining between them. Germline V CDR1 and CDR2: MNHNS, SASEGT. To note about this clonotype: As yet, its antigen is unknown.

The V call is TRBV6-1, the J call TRBJ1-4; D remains ambiguous. Sequencing was performed on naive T cells sorted from blood. The source of this sequence is a woman in her forties or fifties in good health. This CDR3 reads CASSGRKNTEKLFF. CDR3 DNA: TGTGCCAGCAGCGGGAGAAAGAATACCGAAAAACTGTTTTTT.